This TCR beta chain was recovered during a study of siplizumab effects on memory and regulatory T cells (dated by TCRdb to the late 2010s). As for the study more broadly: Across roughly 8 responder-stimulator pairs, mixed lymphocyte reactions were run as pairs, about 1 with siplizumab at roughly 1 ug/mL and about 1 without drug. The effect of the anti-CD2 antibody siplizumab on alloreactive T-cell subsets was examined in allogeneic mixed lymphocyte reactions constructed from human PBMCs.

What the authors observed across the whole study: The cumulative frequency of alloreactive sequences traceable to unstimulated CD4+ memory T cells was significantly reduced by siplizumab. In reactions with siplizumab, an average of around 70% of mappable alloreactive CD4+ clones were Treg-derived, compared with 26.9% in control reactions. About 80-96% of proliferating CD4+ or CD8+ clones could not be given a naive or memory phenotype. Whether proliferating Tregs from siplizumab cultures actually had suppressive function was not functionally confirmed. Because sequences below about 10^-5 frequency were poorly captured, only a minor fraction of alloreactive clones could be mapped to unstimulated subsets. Unstimulated naive T cells appeared to be more diverse than memory T cells, and naive cells seemed to make a substantial contribution to the alloresponse.

This clone was seen only a few times. Its cognate antigen has yet to be identified. At one end the junction does not follow the germline gene, possibly because of a read error. Cells in the mixed lymphocyte reaction were cultured together at 37 degrees C for under seven days. Responder PBMCs were labelled with CFSE and stimulator PBMCs were labelled with Violet Dye, after which the responder and stimulator PBMCs were mixed at a 1:1 ratio. TCRbeta CDR3 sequencing was performed on sorted unstimulated T cells and on proliferating T cells recovered from mixed lymphocyte reactions. Fresh whole blood from over 8 HLA-typed healthy donors was used to isolate PBMCs. Proliferating CFSE-low responder T cells were FACS-sorted after the mixed lymphocyte reaction for TCR sequencing. CDR1 and CDR2 (SGHNT, YENEEA) derive from the germline V gene. Reading from cysteine to phenylalanine, the CDR3 counts 11 amino acids. The read is trimmed to its CDR3 DNA, 33 bases read in frame from base 1.

Libraries were made using the immunoSEQ multiplex PCR assay. Approximately 10^5 TCR templates per sample were assayed on the deep sequencing platform. Genomic DNA extracted from sorted T cells was the material used for TCRbeta CDR3 sequencing. On the study's bioinformatics: The R programming language was used for the clonal analysis of the TCRbeta CDR3 data. Unstimulated samples were compared with post-reaction CFSE-low samples to define alloreactive CD4+ and CD8+ clones. Regulatory or non-regulatory origin was assigned to alloreactive CD4+ clones by matching of sequences to sorted unstimulated Treg and non-Treg repertoires. Held by TCRdb, this immuneACCESS table contains in-frame sequences only and omits some clones. Under half of the omission traces to an unresolved V gene where checked; the cause of the rest is unknown. That table is the source of V, J and clone size, and D and trimming were worked out from the DNA. This sample is represented by roughly 9,600 clones; around 40% of them were singletons. The ten largest clones add up to around 8.6% of the sample.

The rearrangement joined TRBV11-3 to TRBJ2-7; no D gene call is confident. This receptor was taken from a human donor in good health; the cells came from an allogeneic mixed lymphocyte reaction. What was sequenced was CFSE-low (dividing) CD4+ T cells sorted from an allogeneic mixed lymphocyte reaction. In nucleotides, the sequence is TGTGCCAGCAGCCTAGGTCCCCTATTGACCTTC. Translation gives CASSLGPLLTF.